The 32 T cell receptor beta chains in this list originate from one sample, sequenced in a study of cytomegalovirus exposure and HLA in healthy donors. PCR used 60 Vbeta primers and 13 Jbeta primers. Here immunoSEQ multiplex PCR was the method, and the copy in TCRdb shows in-frame clones only, minus some. In the table there are more than 95,000 clones, 74% of which are singletons. The sample consisted of PBMCs. Source of these receptors: a woman between 50 and 59 years old in good health and CMV-seropositive.

CDR3 nucleotides: TGTGCCAGCAGCTTCGGCAGGGGATACAATGAGCAGTTCTTC. As protein: CASSFGRGYNEQFF. V and J are TRBV5-4 and TRBJ2-1, with a tentative D call TRBD1 (6 bases). The CDR3 length is 14 residues. CDR1 and CDR2 (germline): SGHNT, YYREEE (reference sequence). V was shortened by 2 bases and J by 4 bases, with 10 bases between the two germline ends.

This rearrangement joins TRBV5-1 to TRBJ2-5; D unresolved. CDR1 is SGHRS, CDR2 YFSETQ, per germline. This CDR3 comprises 14 residues. V lost 0 bases to trimming and J lost 1 base, with 7 bases between them. The chain's CDR3 is CASSLGQPQETQYF. The CDR3 bases are TGCGCCAGCAGCTTGGGACAACCCCAAGAGACCCAGTACTTC.

This clone came up a few times. A read error may account for a junction end that differs from germline. The chain combines TRBV7-9 with TRBJ1-1; D is possibly TRBD1 (5 bases). Per the germline V gene, CDR1 is SEHNR and CDR2 is FQNEAQ (reference sequence). CDR3 length: 17 amino acids. The CDR3 DNA reads as TGTTCCAGCAGCTTAGTCTCGGGGGGATTTTCGAACACTGAAGCTTTCTTT. Its protein is CSSSLVSGGFSNTEAFF.

This clone was counted only a few times. The V and J genes are TRBV7-9 and TRBJ1-6; D is uncertain. Per the germline V gene, CDR1 is SEHNR and CDR2 is FQNEAQ (reference sequence). The V end was cut by 7 bases, the J end by 7 bases, with 17 bases between. The CDR3 consists of 15 residues. The CDR3 region is CASTPSESMNSPLHF. Written as DNA, the CDR3 is TGTGCCAGCACCCCAAGCGAAAGCATGAATTCACCCCTCCACTTT.

This chain uses TRBV27 with TRBJ2-7; 8 nucleotides line up with TRBD1. Germline CDR1 MNHEY, CDR2 SMNVEV (reference sequence). V dropped 5 bases and J dropped 5; count of bases not matched to a gene: 17. This CDR3 region has 17 residues. CDR3 DNA sequence: TGTGCCAGCAGTCCGATCCCAGGGGGCGCTTTCATCCACGAGCAGTACTTC. Translation: CASSPIPGGAFIHEQYF.

The rearrangement links TRBV7-9 to TRBJ1-2; D might be TRBD1 (6 bases). V lost 1 base to trimming and J lost 8 bases, with 17 bases between them. Germline lookup yields CDR1 SEHNR and CDR2 FQNEAQ (reference sequence). The CDR3 has 15 amino acids. The CDR3 nucleotides read TGTGCCAGCAGCTTAGGACAGGCAGGGCGAGGAGGCTACACCTTC. Its protein product is CASSLGQAGRGGYTF.

The chain recombines TRBV11-2 with TRBJ2-3, with TRBD2 matching over 8 bases. Germline CDR1 is SGHAT and CDR2 is FQNNGV. The CDR3 length is 17 residues. Germline trimming cut 2 bases from V and 0 bases from J; bases unmatched to any gene: 7. The CDR3 sequence is CASSLNGRGGSTDTQYF. The DNA of the CDR3 is TGTGCCAGCAGCTTAAACGGTCGCGGGGGGAGCACAGATACGCAGTATTTT.

The V gene is TRBV6-5, the J gene TRBJ1-1, with no clear D. Trimming cost V 0 bases and J 3 bases, with 8 bases left between them. This CDR3 is 14 amino acids long. The germline CDR1 and CDR2 sequences are MNHEY and SVGAGI. Here the CDR3 reads CASSYSSLDTEAFF. The CDR3 nucleotides read TGTGCCAGCAGTTACTCGAGTTTGGACACTGAAGCTTTCTTT.

The J gene is TRBJ1-2, the V gene TRBV6-5; TRBD1 is a possible D gene (5 bases). Per the germline V gene, CDR1 is MNHEY and CDR2 is SVGAGI. V gave up 5 bases and J gave up 5 bases, with 15 bases separating them. This CDR3 comprises 14 residues. CDR3 residues: CASSEQAGVYGYTF. CDR3 nucleotide sequence: TGTGCCAGCAGTGAACAAGCGGGGGTATATGGCTACACCTTC.

This sequence joins TRBV7-9 and TRBJ1-4, with unresolved D. This CDR3 comprises 13 residues. The V end was cut by 5 bases, the J end by 5 bases, with 9 bases between. Germline V gene sequence: CDR1 SEHNR, CDR2 FQNEAQ (reference sequence). This CDR3 reads CASSQFVNEKLFF. The CDR3 region has the DNA TGTGCCAGCAGCCAGTTTGTAAATGAAAAACTGTTTTTT.

The rearrangement links TRBV7-9 to TRBJ2-1, with D hard to call. CDR3 length equals 13 residues. The V gene lost 3 bases and the J gene lost 4 bases, with 7 bases spanning the gap. In germline, CDR1 is SEHNR, CDR2 FQNEAQ (reference sequence). The CDR3 DNA sequence: TGTGCCAGCAGCTTCAACAGATACAATGAGCAGTTCTTC. It yields the protein CASSFNRYNEQFF.

This clone was recorded once. V is TRBV6-6 and J is TRBJ1-5; D unresolved. Trimming cost V 6 bases and J 7 bases, with 16 bases left between them. Germline values: CDR1 MNHNY, CDR2 SVGAGI (reference sequence). CDR3 length: 14 residues. Here the CDR3 DNA reads TGTGCCAGCAGGGCCGGCGCGGGTGGACAGCCCCAGCATTTT. It yields the protein CASRAGAGGQPQHF.

The rearrangement links TRBV7-8 to TRBJ1-2, with 10 bases fitting TRBD1. With V trimmed by 4 bases and J by 3 bases, 2 bases remained unmatched. Germline CDR1 reads SGHVS; CDR2 reads FQNEAQ. CDR3 size: 14 residues. CDR3 nucleotides: TGTGCCAGCAGCTCCGGACAGGGGGACTATGGCTACACCTTC. Residues: CASSSGQGDYGYTF.

Remarks on this clone: An end of the junction differs from the germline gene, which may be a read error. The same CDR3 can be traced to other DNA sequences in this sample. The chain uses TRBV6-6 and TRBJ1-6, with 9 bases aligning to TRBD1. This CDR3 is 16 amino acids long. CDR1 is MNHNY and CDR2 is SVGAGI in the germline V gene (reference sequence). This CDR3 is CASRYGGPGTGMTLHF. In DNA, the CDR3 is TGCGCCAGCAGATACGGAGGTCCCGGGACAGGGATGACCCTCCACTTT.

The chain recombines TRBV19 with TRBJ1-4; 10 bases line up with TRBD1. Germline V gene lookup returns CDR1 LNHDA and CDR2 SQIVND (reference sequence). The CDR3 loop spans 15 amino acids. V trimming: 3 bases; J trimming: 8 bases; junction bases outside the gene matches: 6. The CDR3 protein is CASSIVGTGAEKLFF. CDR3 DNA sequence: TGTGCCAGTAGTATCGTTGGGACAGGGGCAGAAAAACTGTTTTTT.

This clone was observed a few times. This sequence joins TRBV2 and TRBJ1-5, with D unclear. CDR1 is SNHLY and CDR2 is FYNNEI in the germline V gene. The CDR3 covers 15 residues. Trimming removed 4 bases from V and 5 bases from J, with 15 bases in between. This CDR3 is CASSGAGRSYQPQHF. The CDR3, as DNA: TGTGCCAGCAGTGGCGCGGGAAGGTCATATCAGCCCCAGCATTTT.

In DNA form, the CDR3 reads TGCAGCGTTGCGAGGCTTGATGGCTACACCTTC. It is translated as CSVARLDGYTF. V is TRBV29-1 and J is TRBJ1-2; D uncertain. CDR3 length equals 11 residues. V gave up 4 bases and J gave up 6 bases, with 9 bases separating them. Germline V CDR1 and CDR2: SQVTM, ANQGSEA.

The rearrangement links TRBV29-1 to TRBJ2-1; tentative D call: TRBD1 (5 bases). CDR1 is SQVTM, CDR2 ANQGSEA, per germline. The CDR3 loop spans 10 amino acids. The V gene lost 7 bases and the J gene lost 6 bases, with 7 bases spanning the gap. For the CDR3, the DNA is TGCAGCGGCAGGGTCAATGAGCAGTTCTTC. This encodes CSGRVNEQFF.

The rearrangement joins TRBV11-2 to TRBJ1-5; the match to TRBD1 covers 7 bases. The CDR3 loop spans 15 amino acids. The V gene's germline CDR1 is SGHAT and CDR2 FQNNGV. V was pared by 5 bases and J by 2 bases, with 6 bases of the junction left unmatched. CDR3 residues: CASSKGAGGNQPQHF. The DNA of the CDR3 is TGTGCCAGCAGCAAGGGGGCAGGGGGCAATCAGCCCCAGCATTTT.

The count of this clone is one. The gene calls are TRBV7-9 and TRBJ2-1; 11 bases are shared with TRBD2. Germline V lookup: CDR1 SEHNR, CDR2 FQNEAQ (reference sequence). The CDR3 totals 15 residues. V gave up 1 base and J gave up 8 bases; unmatched junction bases: 4. CDR3 region: CASSLVSGGADEQFF. The CDR3 DNA is TGTGCCAGCAGCTTAGTTAGCGGGGGGGCGGATGAGCAGTTCTTC.

This clone has just a few counts. This chain connects TRBV18 to TRBJ2-7; maybe TRBD2 (6 bases). The CDR3 has 14 residues. Germline-derived CDR1 and CDR2 are KGHSH and LQKENI. Trimming pared 4 bases from V and 0 bases from J, leaving 10 bases between. The CDR3 loop reads CASSRGLTSYEQYF. The CDR3 region has the DNA TGTGCCAGCTCACGCGGACTAACCTCCTACGAGCAGTACTTC. Looking up the rest from reference TRBV18 and TRBJ2-7 gives the full variable domain: NAGVMQNPRHLVRRRGQEARLRCSPMKGHSHVYWYRQLPEEGLKFMVYLQKENIIDESGMPKERFSAEFPKEGPSILRIQQVVRGDSAAYFCASSRGLTSYEQYFGPGTRLTVT.

The chain recombines TRBV6-5 with TRBJ1-2, with D hard to call. The CDR3 is 12 residues long. V was cut by 5 bases and J by 2 bases, with 6 bases left in between. From germline, CDR1 is MNHEY and CDR2 SVGAGI. CDR3 sequence reads: CASSQFNYGYTF. The CDR3 bases are TGTGCCAGCAGTCAATTCAACTATGGCTACACCTTC.

This rearrangement joins TRBV5-1 to TRBJ2-7; 7 bases line up with TRBD2. The CDR3 is 16 amino acids. J gave up 1 base and V 0 bases, and 7 bases lay outside the gene matches. The germline CDR1 and CDR2 sequences are SGHRS and YFSETQ. CDR3 protein: CASSLGLAKSSYEQYF. In DNA form, the CDR3 reads TGCGCCAGCAGCTTGGGACTAGCAAAAAGTTCCTACGAGCAGTACTTC.

The CDR3 DNA follows: TGTGCCAGCAGCCAGACAGGCCCCGGGGAGCTGTTTTTT. Translating gives CASSQTGPGELFF. The V call is TRBV5-6, the J call TRBJ2-2, with D possibly TRBD1 on 6 matching bases. The CDR3 sequence is 13 residues long. Germline assignment: CDR1 SGHDT and CDR2 YYEEEE. Trimming stripped 4 bases from V and 6 bases from J, with 10 bases between.

This rearrangement joins TRBV19 to TRBJ2-1, with TRBD2 matching 13 bases. The CDR3 is 13 residues long. In germline, CDR1 is LNHDA, CDR2 SQIVND (reference sequence). V was clipped by 9 bases and J by 7 bases; unmatched bases: 3. Here the CDR3 reads CASGTSGANEQFF. The CDR3 DNA reads as TGTGCCAGCGGGACTAGCGGGGCAAATGAGCAGTTCTTC. Using reference TRBV19 and TRBJ2-1 for the parts outside the CDR3, the full variable domain is DGGITQSPKYLFRKEGQNVTLSCEQNLNHDAMYWYRQDPGQGLRLIYYSQIVNDFQKGDIAEGYSVSREKKESFPLTVTSAQKNPTAFYLCASGTSGANEQFFGPGTRLTVL.

The chain couples TRBV7-9 to TRBJ1-2; TRBD1 aligns across 8 bases. V trimming: 5 bases; J trimming: 4 bases; junction bases outside the gene matches: 9. CDR3 length equals 15 residues. Germline V gives CDR1 SEHNR, CDR2 FQNEAQ (reference sequence). CDR3 sequence: CASSTRTGHFYGYTF. The CDR3 DNA follows: TGTGCCAGCAGCACGAGGACAGGGCACTTCTATGGCTACACCTTC.

The chain uses TRBV18 and TRBJ2-7, with D tentatively TRBD1 (6 bases). Trimming shortened V by 3 bases and J by 3 bases, and 15 bases separated the two germline ends. The germline CDR1 and CDR2 sequences are KGHSH and LQKENI. The CDR3 is made up of 15 amino acids. CDR3 nucleotides: TGTGCCAGCTCACCCCTTAACCAGGGGCTCTACGAGCAGTACTTC. As protein: CASSPLNQGLYEQYF.

This chain joins TRBV19 and TRBJ2-1, with 10 bases matching TRBD2. There are 14 residues in the CDR3. CDR1 and CDR2 from the germline V gene are LNHDA and SQIVND (reference sequence). V dropped 7 bases and J dropped 5; count of bases not matched to a gene: 5. As DNA, the CDR3 is TGTGCCAGTACCCGACTAGCGGGCCACAATGAGCAGTTCTTC. It yields the protein CASTRLAGHNEQFF.

The table lists this clone with a few counts. The gene calls are TRBV6-1 and TRBJ1-5, with TRBD1 identical over 7 bases. J was trimmed by 2 bases and V by 4 bases; bases with no gene match: 5. Per the germline V gene, CDR1 is MNHNS and CDR2 is SASEGT. The CDR3 consists of 15 residues. The CDR3 reads CASSVTGNGNQPQHF. As DNA, the CDR3 is TGTGCCAGCAGTGTGACAGGGAATGGCAATCAGCCCCAGCATTTT.

The chain links TRBV9 to TRBJ2-1, with 9 bases that match TRBD2. Germline V gives CDR1 SGDLS, CDR2 YYNGEE. CDR3 length: 17 residues. With V trimmed by 0 bases and J by 5 bases, 9 bases remained unmatched. The CDR3 protein is CASSVAGRRGGNNEQFF. In DNA, the CDR3 is TGTGCCAGCAGCGTAGCGGGACGGCGGGGGGGGAACAATGAGCAGTTCTTC.

Only a few counts were recorded for this clone. The rearrangement uses TRBV5-1 and TRBJ2-3; TRBD1 aligns across 9 bases. There are 17 residues in the CDR3. Unmatched junction bases numbered 7, after V lost 0 bases and J lost 2 bases. Germline CDR1 and CDR2: SGHRS and YFSETQ. In DNA, the CDR3 is TGCGCCAGCAGCTTGGCGTTAAACAGGGGGCACACAGATACGCAGTATTTT. Translating it yields CASSLALNRGHTDTQYF.

The chain joins TRBV9 to TRBJ1-2; a weak D match, TRBD1 (6 bases). The germline CDR1 and CDR2 sequences are SGDLS and YYNGEE. Trimming left V 0 bases short and J 5 bases short, with 11 bases between. The CDR3 extends over 14 amino acids. CDR3 coding DNA: TGTGCCAGCAGCGTAGAACCGGGACAATATGGCTACACCTTC. The encoded protein is CASSVEPGQYGYTF.